The 21 T cell receptor beta chains below were found in one sample sequenced in a study of T cell repertoires in cytomegalovirus infection. Their antigen targets remain unknown. TCRdb processed the reads anew with MiXCR; each CDR3 protein has one entry. The sample contains 90,000 to 130,000 distinct CDR3 sequences, around 10% of which appear only once. Input material: PBMCs, sequenced either directly or after in vitro stimulation (not recorded which). These receptor sequences come from a human donor in good health (CMV status not recorded). Some clones in this sample may be carry-over from other donors' samples.

The V and J genes are TRBV28 and TRBJ2-7; unclear D gene. Trimming pared 2 bases from V and 7 bases from J, leaving 3 bases between. Germline CDR1 is MDHEN and CDR2 is SYDVKM. The length of the CDR3 is 10 residues. The CDR3 DNA is TGTGCCAGCAGTTTAGTGGAGCAGTACTTC. Translating it yields CASSLVEQYF.

The sample holds many counts of this clonotype. This chain uses TRBV6-5 with TRBJ1-4; unclear D gene. The germline V and J ends were trimmed by 0 bases and 3 bases, with 5 bases remaining between them. In germline, CDR1 is MNHEY, CDR2 SVGAGI. CDR3 length equals 14 residues. As DNA, the CDR3 is TGTGCCAGCAGTTACTCTAGGTCTAATGAAAAACTGTTTTTT. Its translation is CASSYSRSNEKLFF.

This clonotype was seen more than once but under ten times. The chain has TRBV20-1 and TRBJ1-6; TRBD1 might be the D (5 bases). The CDR3 loop spans 14 amino acids. Trimming left V 3 bases short and J 9 bases short, with 15 bases between. Germline CDR1 is DFQATT and CDR2 is SNEGSKA (reference sequence). The DNA for the CDR3 is TGCAGTGCTAGCGAACAGGATTTCGGTTCACCCCTCCACTTT. This sequence encodes CSASEQDFGSPLHF.

This clonotype has a count of ten or more. The chain links TRBV7-9 to TRBJ2-1; TRBD1 aligns across 7 bases. The CDR3 runs to 15 residues. Looked up from germline, CDR1 is SEHNR and CDR2 is FQNEAQ (reference sequence). V lost 5 bases to trimming and J lost 4 bases; unmatched junction nucleotides: 8. This chain's CDR3 is CASSRNRGEYNEQFF. CDR3 nucleotide sequence: TGTGCCAGCAGCCGAAACAGGGGCGAGTACAATGAGCAGTTCTTC. Combining the CDR3 with reference TRBV7-9 and TRBJ2-1 gives the whole variable domain DTGVSQNPRHKITKRGQNVTFRCDPISEHNRLYWYRQTLGQGPEFLTYFQNEAQLEKSRLLSDRFSAERPKGSFSTLEIQRTEQGDSAMYLCASSRNRGEYNEQFFGPGTRLTVL.

As DNA, the CDR3 is TGTGCCAGTTCCCGATGGACAGCGAACACCGGGGAGCTGTTTTTT. As protein: CASSRWTANTGELFF. The chain joins TRBV19 to TRBJ2-2, with D perhaps TRBD1 (6 bases). This CDR3 comprises 15 residues. The V end lost 8 bases, the J end lost 0 bases, and 13 bases lay between the germline ends. Germline CDR1 is LNHDA and CDR2 is SQIVND (reference sequence).

The chain has TRBV5-1 and TRBJ2-1; maybe TRBD1 (6 bases). In germline, CDR1 is SGHRS, CDR2 YFSETQ. CDR3 length equals 15 residues. V shed 2 bases and J shed 6 bases, with 15 bases lying between them. The CDR3 DNA follows: TGCGCCAGCAGCTTTTCCGAGACAGGTTTCAATGAGCAGTTCTTC. Translated: CASSFSETGFNEQFF.

This clonotype was seen many times. The gene calls are TRBV7-2 and TRBJ2-1, with 7 bases aligning to TRBD1. CDR1 is SGHTA, CDR2 FQGNSA, per germline. With 1 base clipped from V and 2 bases from J, the junction kept 2 bases outside the gene matches. There are 15 residues in the CDR3. DNA for the CDR3: TGTGCCAGCAGCTTAGTGACAGGGCCCTACAATGAGCAGTTCTTC. Protein: CASSLVTGPYNEQFF. Using reference TRBV7-2 and TRBJ2-1 for the parts outside the CDR3, the full variable domain is GAGVSQSPSNKVTEKGKDVELRCDPISGHTALYWYRQSLGQGLEFLIYFQGNSAPDKSGLPSDRFSAERTGGSVSTLTIQRTQQEDSAVYLCASSLVTGPYNEQFFGPGTRLTVL.

This clonotype occurred many times. This chain links TRBV19 with TRBJ1-5, with TRBD1 matching 8 bases. CDR1 is LNHDA, CDR2 SQIVND, per germline (reference sequence). V shed 3 bases, J shed 13 bases, and the junction held 14 bases outside the gene matches. The CDR3 length is 15 residues. The CDR3 region has the DNA TGTGCCAGTAGTATCGGAGACAGGGGCCTTCGGGGGCAGCATTTT. Encoded protein: CASSIGDRGLRGQHF.

This clonotype was recorded at least ten times. The gene calls are TRBV28 and TRBJ2-7; 7 bases line up with TRBD2. Germline lookup yields CDR1 MDHEN and CDR2 SYDVKM. This CDR3 region has 13 residues. V trimming: 6 bases; J trimming: 4 bases; junction bases outside the gene matches: 6. The CDR3 sequence: CASSSPGRYEQYF. The CDR3 coding sequence is TGTGCCAGCAGCTCCCCCGGGAGGTACGAGCAGTACTTC.

There are many counts of this clonotype. J is TRBJ2-3 and V is TRBV5-4, with TRBD2 identical over 11 bases. The germline V gene has CDR1 SGHNT and CDR2 YYREEE (reference sequence). The J segment lost 1 base and the V segment lost 5 bases, leaving 6 bases of the junction unmatched. The CDR3 has 16 residues. CDR3 in DNA: TGTGCCAGCAGACCTGGGACTAGCGGTCGCACAGATACGCAGTATTTT. Amino acids: CASRPGTSGRTDTQYF. The full variable domain, completed using reference TRBV5-4 and TRBJ2-3, is ETGVTQSPTHLIKTRGQQVTLRCSSQSGHNTVSWYQQALGQGPQFIFQYYREEENGRGNFPPRFSGLQFPNYSSELNVNALELDDSALYLCASRPGTSGRTDTQYFGPGTRLTVL.

The chain combines TRBV5-4 with TRBJ2-7; 9 bases match TRBD2. CDR3 size: 15 residues. Germline V gives CDR1 SGHNT, CDR2 YYREEE (reference sequence). V lost 0 bases and J lost 1; bases outside the gene matches: 2. The CDR3 loop is CASSLGLAASYEQYF. The CDR3 bases are TGTGCCAGCAGCTTGGGACTAGCGGCGTCCTACGAGCAGTACTTC. The full variable domain, with the rest looked up from reference TRBV5-4 and TRBJ2-7, is ETGVTQSPTHLIKTRGQQVTLRCSSQSGHNTVSWYQQALGQGPQFIFQYYREEENGRGNFPPRFSGLQFPNYSSELNVNALELDDSALYLCASSLGLAASYEQYFGPGTRLTVT.

This clonotype was seen a few times. This chain uses TRBV28 with TRBJ2-2, with a tentative D call TRBD1 (6 bases). From germline, CDR1 is MDHEN and CDR2 SYDVKM. V was trimmed by 5 bases and J by 5 bases, leaving 18 bases between them. The CDR3 has 16 residues. In DNA form, the CDR3 reads TGTGCCAGCAGTCTCGCCCCAGGGGTGGGGACCGGGGAGCTGTTTTTT. It is translated as CASSLAPGVGTGELFF.

The V and J genes are TRBV20-1 and TRBJ2-1, with 7 bases fitting TRBD2. This CDR3 has 15 residues. Germline V gene sequence: CDR1 DFQATT, CDR2 SNEGSKA (reference sequence). V gave up 5 bases and J gave up 0 bases; unmatched junction bases: 7. The CDR3 DNA reads as TGCAGTGCTGATAAGAGCGGGGTCTCCTACAATGAGCAGTTCTTC. It specifies CSADKSGVSYNEQFF.

The table lists this clonotype with a few counts. The V call is TRBV20-1, the J call TRBJ2-2; 10 positions match TRBD2. Looked up from germline, CDR1 is DFQATT and CDR2 is SNEGSKA (reference sequence). The V and J ends lost 2 bases and 8 bases, in that order; junction bases with no gene match: 11. This CDR3 is built from 16 residues. The CDR3 spells CSARRGSSGSRGELFF. The CDR3 DNA is TGCAGTGCTAGACGAGGGTCTAGCGGGAGTCGTGGGGAGCTGTTTTTT.

This clonotype has a count of ten or more. The genes are TRBV7-2 and TRBJ2-2; TRBD1 might be the D (5 bases). V was clipped by 3 bases and J by 6 bases, with 11 bases between them. From germline, CDR1 is SGHTA and CDR2 FQGNSA. The CDR3 totals 14 residues. CDR3 amino acids: CASSLYTGAGELFF. The CDR3 DNA reads as TGTGCCAGCAGCTTGTACACAGGTGCCGGGGAGCTGTTTTTT.

This clonotype was seen a handful of times. V and J are TRBV9 and TRBJ2-3; 7 positions match TRBD2. The CDR3 spans 14 residues. Germline assignment: CDR1 SGDLS and CDR2 YYNGEE. V shed 3 bases, J shed 6 bases, and the junction held 7 bases outside the gene matches. The CDR3 DNA reads as TGTGCCAGCAGCGGGGCGGGAGCGACGGATACGCAGTATTTT. Its protein product is CASSGAGATDTQYF.

In this sample, this clonotype turned up a few times. The V and J genes are TRBV19 and TRBJ2-7, with D unclear. The CDR3 covers 14 residues. V was clipped by 2 bases and J by 2 bases, with 10 bases between them. CDR1 is LNHDA, CDR2 SQIVND, per germline (reference sequence). In DNA, the CDR3 is TGTGCCAGTAGTATAATGGCCGGTCCCTACGAGCAGTACTTC. Residues: CASSIMAGPYEQYF.

The sample holds many counts of this clonotype. The chain is built from TRBV7-2 and TRBJ2-7, with 7 bases aligning to TRBD2. Germline trimming cut 1 base from V and 7 bases from J; bases unmatched to any gene: 4. The CDR3 runs 13 residues. Germline V gene sequence: CDR1 SGHTA, CDR2 FQGNSA. In nucleotides, the CDR3 is TGTGCCAGCAGCTTAGTGGGAGGGCGGGAGCAGTACGTC. It codes for CASSLVGGREQYV.

This clonotype was seen at least ten times. The chain couples TRBV7-2 to TRBJ2-7; D is uncertain. Germline V lookup: CDR1 SGHTA, CDR2 FQGNSA. Deletions cut 1 base from V and 7 bases from J, with 11 bases between. This CDR3 contains 13 residues. CDR3 nucleotides: TGTGCCAGCAGCTTAGAAACCCCCAGAGAGCAGTACTTC. Amino acids: CASSLETPREQYF.

The sample holds many counts of this clonotype. The chain links TRBV6-5 to TRBJ2-3; D not certain. Trimming stripped 2 bases from V and 0 bases from J, with 6 bases between. Germline V gene sequence: CDR1 MNHEY, CDR2 SVGAGI. The CDR3 loop spans 14 amino acids. The DNA for the CDR3 is TGTGCCAGCAGTTACAGGTCTAGCACAGATACGCAGTATTTT. Translating gives CASSYRSSTDTQYF.

This clonotype was found many times. The V gene is TRBV5-1, the J gene TRBJ2-3; TRBD2 aligns across 11 bases. V trimming: 4 bases; J trimming: 5 bases; junction bases outside the gene matches: 15. The germline gives CDR1 SGHRS, CDR2 YFSETQ. The CDR3 runs 18 residues. The CDR3 region has the DNA TGCGCCAGCAGCCAACGAAGCCTAGCGGGAGGAGCAAGAGATACGCAGTATTTT. Amino acid sequence: CASSQRSLAGGARDTQYF.